Below, 12 T cell receptor beta chains from the same sample are listed, as sequenced in a study of blood T cells in healthy people across ages. A second about 6 to 12 cycle PCR used barcoded and J-beta primers. TCRdb used MiXCR to reprocess the 5' RACE reads, holding one entry per CDR3 protein. The data show approximately 730,000 distinct CDR3 sequences, roughly 47% seen once. Sequencing was done on a sample of blood. These receptors were collected from a woman aged 55-69 years in good health.

The chain joins TRBV7-9 to TRBJ2-5; perhaps D is TRBD1 or TRBD2 (5 bases each). The CDR3 consists of 15 residues. Trimming cost V 5 bases and J 4 bases, with 17 bases left between them. From germline, CDR1 is SEHNR and CDR2 FQNEAQ (reference sequence). In nucleotides, the CDR3 is TGTGCCAGCAGCCAGACGAGGGGCTCTGGAGAGACCCAGTACTTC. Amino acid sequence: CASSQTRGSGETQYF.

This clonotype was picked up many times. The chain recombines TRBV12-3 or TRBV12-4 with TRBJ2-5; a weak D match, TRBD1 (5 bases). The ends were cut back, 3 bases at V and 2 bases at J, with 13 bases in the middle. The CDR3 is 15 residues long. The CDR3 region is CASSFGQGFQETQYF. The CDR3 region has the DNA TGTGCCAGCAGTTTCGGGCAGGGCTTTCAAGAGACCCAGTACTTC.

The chain links TRBV6-5 to TRBJ2-7; no clear D gene. The germline gives CDR1 MNHEY, CDR2 SVGAGI. The ends were cut back, 7 bases at V and 4 bases at J, with 20 bases in the middle. This CDR3 has 15 residues. CDR3 residues: CASTTLERIAYEQYF. CDR3 DNA sequence: TGTGCCAGCACGACCCTCGAAAGAATAGCTTACGAGCAGTACTTC.

This clonotype was seen more than once but under ten times. This sequence joins TRBV6-4 and TRBJ2-1, with 12 bases aligning to TRBD2. The CDR3 runs to 17 residues. Germline-derived CDR1 and CDR2 are MRHNA and SNTAGT. With 0 bases clipped from V and 5 bases from J, the junction kept 5 bases outside the gene matches. The CDR3 is CASSDSLTSGSHNEQFF. CDR3 DNA sequence: TGTGCCAGCAGTGACTCCCTGACTAGCGGGAGCCACAATGAGCAGTTCTTC.

This clonotype was seen a single time. A single base separates this from a much larger clone, so it may be a read error. Since the CDR3 does not end with the conserved phenylalanine or tryptophan, this likely comes from a read error. The chain combines TRBV29-1 with TRBJ2-4, with D hard to call. The CDR3 consists of 14 residues. The germline V and J ends were trimmed by 4 bases and 0 bases, with 10 bases remaining between them. CDR1 SQVTM and CDR2 ANQGSEA come from the germline V gene. The CDR3 nucleotides are TGCAGCGTTGCGGCAGGAGTAGCCAAAAACATTCAGTACCTC. Its translation: CSVAAGVAKNIQYL.

The chain has TRBV12-3 or TRBV12-4 and TRBJ1-1; possible D gene TRBD1, 6 bases. The CDR3 totals 15 residues. Trimming took 5 bases from V and 0 from J, leaving 13 bases between them. CDR3 in amino acids: CASSPDSPMNTEAFF. The DNA of the CDR3 is TGTGCCAGCAGTCCGGACAGCCCCATGAACACTGAAGCTTTCTTT.

The genes are TRBV14 and TRBJ2-3, with D uncertain. The CDR3 covers 13 residues. Germline assignment: CDR1 SGHDN and CDR2 FVKESK. Trimming took off 3 bases at V and 3 bases at J, with 7 bases between the two ends. CDR3 in DNA: TGTGCCAGCAGCCATGTAGAGACAGATACGCAGTATTTT. Translating gives CASSHVETDTQYF.

This clonotype was seen a handful of times. The rearrangement links TRBV4-3 to TRBJ2-7; D is ambiguous. The CDR3 has 14 residues. Germline V gene sequence: CDR1 LGHNA, CDR2 YSLEER. Trimming removed 1 base at V and 5 bases at J, with 12 bases between. The CDR3 protein is CASSQAQRKNEQYF. The CDR3 DNA sequence: TGCGCCAGCAGCCAAGCACAGAGAAAAAACGAGCAGTACTTC.

This chain uses TRBV6-1 with TRBJ2-7; possibly TRBD1 for D (6 bases). With the DNA end fitting TRBJ2-5 better, the J assignment may be wrong. Germline V gives CDR1 MNHNS, CDR2 SASEGT. The CDR3 has 14 amino acids. The CDR3, as DNA: TGTGCCAGCAGCCCGACTGGGACAAGGGAGACCCAGTACTTC. Translating it yields CASSPTGTRETQYF.

This clonotype showed up just a few times. The chain has TRBV7-9 and TRBJ2-1; D is undetermined. Deletions cut 5 bases from V and 6 bases from J, with 8 bases between. Germline V lookup: CDR1 SEHNR, CDR2 FQNEAQ (reference sequence). The CDR3 is made up of 12 amino acids. CDR3 DNA: TGTGCCAGCAGCCCGAATGGCAATGAGCAGTTCTTC. It encodes CASSPNGNEQFF.

This chain connects TRBV9 to TRBJ2-1, with 9 bases fitting TRBD1. This CDR3 has 14 amino acids. V trimming: 2 bases; J trimming: 9 bases; junction bases outside the gene matches: 6. From germline, CDR1 is SGDLS and CDR2 YYNGEE. The CDR3: CASSVRDREREQFF. The CDR3 region has the DNA TGTGCCAGCAGCGTCCGGGACAGGGAACGTGAGCAGTTCTTC.

On this clonotype: A read error may explain this, as a much larger clone is one base away. The chain has TRBV7-6 and TRBJ2-5, with 7 bases that match TRBD1. The CDR3 is 13 residues long. The V gene end was trimmed by 8 bases and the J gene end by 7 bases; junction bases not matched to a gene: 10. Germline V gene sequence: CDR1 SGHVS, CDR2 FNYEAQ. The CDR3 here is CASPDRAVRTQYF. In nucleotides, the CDR3 is TGTGCCAGCCCCGACAGGGCTGTCCGGACCCAGTACTTC.